What follows is one T cell receptor beta chain and its context. This specimen belongs to a study of shared T cell receptors in the human thymus. CDR3 length: 18 amino acids. Germline loops: CDR1 MNHEY, CDR2 SMNVEV (reference sequence). Trimming took 0 bases from V and 4 from J, leaving 19 bases between them. Using immunoSEQ multiplex PCR, the repertoire was profiled, and TCRdb retains in-frame clones only, with some absent. The sample yields approximately 400,000 clones, more than 85% seen once. The material sequenced was thymocytes. The chain recombines TRBV27 with TRBJ2-1; D is perhaps TRBD1 or TRBD2 (5 bases each). The TCR sequence derives from a human donor. CDR3 sequence: CASSLSIGTNDGYNEQFF. CDR3 nucleotide sequence: TGTGCCAGCAGTTTATCGATCGGGACGAACGACGGTTACAATGAGCAGTTCTTC.